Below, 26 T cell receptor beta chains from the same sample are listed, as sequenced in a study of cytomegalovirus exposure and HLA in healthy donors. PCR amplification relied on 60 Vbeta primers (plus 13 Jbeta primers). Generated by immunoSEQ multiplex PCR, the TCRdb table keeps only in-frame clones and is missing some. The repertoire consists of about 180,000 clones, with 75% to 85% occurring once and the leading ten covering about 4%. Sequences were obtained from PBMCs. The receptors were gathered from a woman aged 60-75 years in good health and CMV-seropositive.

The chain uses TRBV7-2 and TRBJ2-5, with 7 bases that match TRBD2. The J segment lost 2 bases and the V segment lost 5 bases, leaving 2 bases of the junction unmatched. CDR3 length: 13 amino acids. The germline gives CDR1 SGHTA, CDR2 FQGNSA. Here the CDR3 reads CASSPGGQETQYF. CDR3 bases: TGTGCCAGCAGCCCGGGGGGTCAAGAGACCCAGTACTTC. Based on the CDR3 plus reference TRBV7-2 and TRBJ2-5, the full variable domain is GAGVSQSPSNKVTEKGKDVELRCDPISGHTALYWYRQSLGQGLEFLIYFQGNSAPDKSGLPSDRFSAERTGGSVSTLTIQRTQQEDSAVYLCASSPGGQETQYFGPGTRLLVL.

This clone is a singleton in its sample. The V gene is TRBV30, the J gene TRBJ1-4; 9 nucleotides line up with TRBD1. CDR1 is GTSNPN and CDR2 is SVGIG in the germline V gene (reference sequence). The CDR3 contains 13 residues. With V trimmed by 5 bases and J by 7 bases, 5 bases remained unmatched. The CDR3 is CAWGQGSPEKLFF. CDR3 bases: TGTGCCTGGGGACAGGGGAGTCCTGAAAAACTGTTTTTT. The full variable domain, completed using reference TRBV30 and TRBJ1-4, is SQTIHQWPATLVQPVGSPLSLECTVEGTSNPNLYWYRQAAGRGLQLLFYSVGIGQISSEVPQNLSASRPQDRQFILSSKKLLLSDSGFYLCAWGQGSPEKLFFGSGTQLSVL.

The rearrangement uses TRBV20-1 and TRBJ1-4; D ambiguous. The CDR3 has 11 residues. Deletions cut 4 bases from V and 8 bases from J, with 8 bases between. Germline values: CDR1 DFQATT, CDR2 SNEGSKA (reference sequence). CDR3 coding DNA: TGCAGTGCTACTTGGGAGGAAAAACTGTTTTTT. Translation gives CSATWEEKLFF.

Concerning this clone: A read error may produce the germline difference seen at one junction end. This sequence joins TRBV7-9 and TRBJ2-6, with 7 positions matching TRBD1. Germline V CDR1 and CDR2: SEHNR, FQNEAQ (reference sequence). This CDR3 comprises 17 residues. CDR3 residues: CSSSLARQGRLSNVLTF. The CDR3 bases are TGTTCCAGCAGCTTAGCCCGACAGGGACGGTTGTCCAACGTCCTGACTTTC.

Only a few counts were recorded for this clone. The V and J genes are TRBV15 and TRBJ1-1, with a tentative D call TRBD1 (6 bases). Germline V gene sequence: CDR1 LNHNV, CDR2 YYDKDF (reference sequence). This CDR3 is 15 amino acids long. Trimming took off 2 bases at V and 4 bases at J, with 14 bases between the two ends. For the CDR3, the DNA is TGTGCCACCAGCAGAAGCTCAGGGGCCTTCACTGAAGCTTTCTTT. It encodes CATSRSSGAFTEAFF.

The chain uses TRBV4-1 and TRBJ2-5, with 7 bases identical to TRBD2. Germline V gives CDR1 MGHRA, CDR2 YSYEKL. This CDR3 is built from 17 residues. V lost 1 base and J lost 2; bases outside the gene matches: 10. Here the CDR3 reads CASSQVGEGQKQETQYF. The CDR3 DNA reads TGCGCCAGCAGCCAAGTAGGGGAGGGGCAGAAGCAAGAGACCCAGTACTTC.

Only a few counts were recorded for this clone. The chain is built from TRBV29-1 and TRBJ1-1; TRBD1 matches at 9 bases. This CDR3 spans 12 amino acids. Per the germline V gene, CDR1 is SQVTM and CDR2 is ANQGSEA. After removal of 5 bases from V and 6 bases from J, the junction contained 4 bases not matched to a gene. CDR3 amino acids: CSVTGTGPEAFF. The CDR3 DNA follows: TGCAGCGTTACCGGGACAGGGCCTGAAGCTTTCTTT.

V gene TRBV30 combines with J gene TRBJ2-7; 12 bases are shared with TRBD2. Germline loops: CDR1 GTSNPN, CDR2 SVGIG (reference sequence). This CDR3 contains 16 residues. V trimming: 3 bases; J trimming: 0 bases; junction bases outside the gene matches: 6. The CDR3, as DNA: TGTGCCTGGAGGACTCCGACTAGCGGGAGCTCCTACGAGCAGTACTTC. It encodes CAWRTPTSGSSYEQYF. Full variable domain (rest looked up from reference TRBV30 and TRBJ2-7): SQTIHQWPATLVQPVGSPLSLECTVEGTSNPNLYWYRQAAGRGLQLLFYSVGIGQISSEVPQNLSASRPQDRQFILSSKKLLLSDSGFYLCAWRTPTSGSSYEQYFGPGTRLTVT.

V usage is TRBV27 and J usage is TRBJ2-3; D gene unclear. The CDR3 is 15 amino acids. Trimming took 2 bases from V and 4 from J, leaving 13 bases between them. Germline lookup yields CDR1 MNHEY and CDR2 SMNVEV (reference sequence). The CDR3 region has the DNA TGTGCCAGCAGTTTACCGCCCGGTGAGGCAGATACGCAGTATTTT. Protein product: CASSLPPGEADTQYF.

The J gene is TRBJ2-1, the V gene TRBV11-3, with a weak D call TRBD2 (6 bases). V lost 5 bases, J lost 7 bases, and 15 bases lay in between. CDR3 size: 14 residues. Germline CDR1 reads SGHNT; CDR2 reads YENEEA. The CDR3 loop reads CASSLGGARNEQFF. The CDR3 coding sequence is TGTGCCAGCAGCCTCGGCGGGGCTAGGAATGAGCAGTTCTTC.

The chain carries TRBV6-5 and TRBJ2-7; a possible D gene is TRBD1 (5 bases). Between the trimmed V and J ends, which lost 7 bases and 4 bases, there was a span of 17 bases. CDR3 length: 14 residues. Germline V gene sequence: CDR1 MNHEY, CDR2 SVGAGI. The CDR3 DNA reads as TGTGCCAGCAAAAATCAAGGACGGACATACGAGCAGTACTTC. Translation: CASKNQGRTYEQYF.

The CDR3 here is CASSRGQGLVPSTDTQYF. The CDR3 DNA reads TGCGCCAGCAGCCGAGGACAGGGATTGGTCCCTAGCACAGATACGCAGTATTTT. The chain has TRBV4-1 and TRBJ2-3; 8 nucleotides align to TRBD1. The CDR3 runs to 18 residues. V shed 4 bases, J shed 0 bases, and the junction held 12 bases outside the gene matches. Germline V gene sequence: CDR1 MGHRA, CDR2 YSYEKL.

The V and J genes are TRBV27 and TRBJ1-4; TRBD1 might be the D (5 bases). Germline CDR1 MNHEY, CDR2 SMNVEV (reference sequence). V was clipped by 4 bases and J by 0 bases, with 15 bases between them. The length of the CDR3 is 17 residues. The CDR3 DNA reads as TGTGCCAGCAGTTCCCCGGGGCGGGGACCAACTAATGAAAAACTGTTTTTT. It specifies CASSSPGRGPTNEKLFF.

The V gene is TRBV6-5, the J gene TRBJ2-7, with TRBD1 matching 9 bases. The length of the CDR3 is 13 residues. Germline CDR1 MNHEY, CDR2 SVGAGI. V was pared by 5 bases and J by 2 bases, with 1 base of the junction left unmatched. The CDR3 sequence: CASSRTGAYEQYF. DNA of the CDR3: TGTGCCAGCAGTAGGACAGGGGCCTACGAGCAGTACTTC.

The CDR3 nucleotides are TGTGCCAGCAGATCTACCACAGGGCTCAAGAACTATGGCTACACCTTC. Translated, it gives CASRSTTGLKNYGYTF. The rearrangement links TRBV27 to TRBJ1-2, with a tentative D call TRBD1 (6 bases). The CDR3 contains 16 residues. V dropped 6 bases and J dropped 2 bases, with 19 bases sitting between them. Germline V gene data show CDR1 as MNHEY and CDR2 as SMNVEV (reference sequence).

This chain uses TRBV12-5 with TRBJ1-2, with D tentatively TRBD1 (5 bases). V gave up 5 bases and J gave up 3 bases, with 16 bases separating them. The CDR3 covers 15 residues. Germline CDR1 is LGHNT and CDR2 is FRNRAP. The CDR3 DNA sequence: TGTGCTAGTGGTGGGGGGGGTCAGGGTGACTATGGCTACACCTTC. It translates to CASGGGGQGDYGYTF.

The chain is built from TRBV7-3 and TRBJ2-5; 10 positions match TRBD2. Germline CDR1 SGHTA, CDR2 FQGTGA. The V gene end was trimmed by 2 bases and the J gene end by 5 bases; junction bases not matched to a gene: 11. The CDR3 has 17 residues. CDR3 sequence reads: CASSLGGSGGAGETQYF. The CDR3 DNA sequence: TGTGCCAGCAGCTTAGGAGGAAGCGGGGGGGCCGGGGAGACCCAGTACTTC.

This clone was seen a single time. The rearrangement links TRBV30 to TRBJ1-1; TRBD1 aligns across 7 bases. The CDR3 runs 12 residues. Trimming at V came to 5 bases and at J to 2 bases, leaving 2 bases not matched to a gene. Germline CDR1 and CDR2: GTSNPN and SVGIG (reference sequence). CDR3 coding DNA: TGTGCCTGGGACAGGGCTAACACTGAAGCTTTCTTT. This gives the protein CAWDRANTEAFF.

The CDR3 nucleotides are TGCAGTGCAGGTGGCAGGGGCCGGGCTTTCTTT. Its translation: CSAGGRGRAFF. The chain employs TRBV20-1 and TRBJ1-1, with D possibly TRBD1 on 6 matching bases. The V end was cut by 6 bases, the J end by 11 bases, with 16 bases between. This CDR3 spans 11 amino acids. CDR1 and CDR2 from the germline V gene are DFQATT and SNEGSKA (reference sequence).

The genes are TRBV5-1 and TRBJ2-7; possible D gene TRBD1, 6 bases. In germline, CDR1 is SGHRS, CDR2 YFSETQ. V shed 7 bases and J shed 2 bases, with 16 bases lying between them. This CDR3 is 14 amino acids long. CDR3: CASAVAGTTYEQYF. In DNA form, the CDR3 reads TGCGCCAGCGCCGTGGCAGGGACAACCTACGAGCAGTACTTC.

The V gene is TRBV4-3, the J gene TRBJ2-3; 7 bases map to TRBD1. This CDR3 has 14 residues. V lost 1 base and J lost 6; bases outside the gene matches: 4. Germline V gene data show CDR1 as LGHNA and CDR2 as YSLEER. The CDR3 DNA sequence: TGCGCCAGCAGCCAAGGACAGGGTCACGATACGCAGTATTTT. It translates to CASSQGQGHDTQYF.

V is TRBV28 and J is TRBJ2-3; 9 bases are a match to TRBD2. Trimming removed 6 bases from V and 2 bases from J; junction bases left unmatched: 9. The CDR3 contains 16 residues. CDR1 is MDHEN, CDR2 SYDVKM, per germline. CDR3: CASSPEGLAFTDTQYF. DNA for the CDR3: TGTGCCAGCAGCCCTGAGGGACTAGCTTTCACAGATACGCAGTATTTT.

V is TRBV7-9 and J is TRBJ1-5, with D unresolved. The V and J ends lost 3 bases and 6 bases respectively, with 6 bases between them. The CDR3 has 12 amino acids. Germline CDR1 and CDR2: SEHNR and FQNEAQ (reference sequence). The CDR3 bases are TGTGCCAGCAGCTTGGGCACTCAGCCCCAGCATTTT. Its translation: CASSLGTQPQHF.

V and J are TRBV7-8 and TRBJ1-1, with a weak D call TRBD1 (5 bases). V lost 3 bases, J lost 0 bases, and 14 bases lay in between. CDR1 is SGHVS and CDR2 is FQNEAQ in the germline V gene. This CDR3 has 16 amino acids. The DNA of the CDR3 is TGTGCCAGCAGCTTCCTCAGGGCTGGGATGAACACTGAAGCTTTCTTT. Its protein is CASSFLRAGMNTEAFF. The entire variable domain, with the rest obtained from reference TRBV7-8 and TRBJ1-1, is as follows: GAGVSQSPRYKVAKRGQDVALRCDPISGHVSLFWYQQALGQGPEFLTYFQNEAQLDKSGLPSDRFFAERPEGSVSTLKIQRTQQEDSAVYLCASSFLRAGMNTEAFFGQGTRLTVV.

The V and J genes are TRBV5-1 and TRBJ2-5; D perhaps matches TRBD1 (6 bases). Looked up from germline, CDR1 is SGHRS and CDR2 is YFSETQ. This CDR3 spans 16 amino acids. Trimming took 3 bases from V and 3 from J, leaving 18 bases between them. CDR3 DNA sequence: TGCGCCAGCAGCTCCGGTGGGAACAGGGTAGAAGAGACCCAGTACTTC. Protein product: CASSSGGNRVEETQYF.

The CDR3 bases are TGTGCCAGCAGCTTAGTCGGCCGAGGCTATGGCTACACCTTC. Its protein product is CASSLVGRGYGYTF. This rearrangement joins TRBV7-8 to TRBJ1-2, with D unclear. The V end lost 1 base, the J end lost 4 bases, and 10 bases lay between the germline ends. The germline V gene encodes CDR1 SGHVS and CDR2 FQNEAQ. The CDR3 is 14 residues long.